These T cell receptor beta chains were read from a single sample in a study of CD8+ T cells in alopecia areata. The protocol was immunoSEQ multiplex PCR, while the TCRdb copy is restricted to in-frame clones and leaves out a portion. The data hold approximately 140,000 clones, with 87% observed a single time. Material: CD8+ T cells sorted from blood, obtained at week 0. These receptors all come from a human donor with alopecia areata. Both conserved end residues are part of each CDR3. Size values are once, few and many counts, or a class for expanded clones, and some rows have none.

clone_size v_call cdr3_aa
NA TRBV4-2 CASSPRSSAYEQYF
NA TRBV5-1 CASSFVGARDTQYF
NA TRBV11-2 CASSWTSGGYGELFF
once TRBV4-1 CASSQGTSGTYEQYF
once TRBV7-9 CASSDPNAISYEQYF
once TRBV7-9 CASKSGGAEAFF
NA TRBV29-1 CSATLTGRPSSYNEQFF
NA TRBV9 CASSLQGGVGTDTQYF
NA TRBV4-1 CASSRTRANEQFF
NA TRBV27 CASSFSASRSTDTQYF
NA TRBV29-1 CSVEQDSYEQYF
NA TRBV19 CASSMKDRGDEQYF
NA TRBV7-9 CASSPGRGSHEQYF
NA TRBV5-6 CASNGQANYEQYF
NA TRBV5-1 CAGSLTGNGDYGYTF
once TRBV7-9 CASSSGDLNEQFF
NA TRBV10-3 CAILATLLFSSYEQYF
NA TRBV5-6 CASMVAGGRYEQYF
NA TRBV19 CASSGRTYANTGELFF
NA TRBV5-1 CASSLVVEQFF
NA TRBV7-2 CASSPLWAGVADTQYF
NA TRBV30 CAYSRQGNTEAFF
NA TRBV2 CAIRLDRDHEQYF
NA TRBV7-9 CASSLAEGNHYEQYF
NA TRBV10-3 CAISRRQTGQETQYF
NA TRBV13 CASSPRDSLPYNEQFF
NA TRBV2 CASRQGTTLKLFF
NA TRBV5-4 CASSLERGNEQFF
NA TRBV11-2 CASSLGWGVSSYNEQFF
NA TRBV7-6 CASSQGQGTYNEQFF
NA TRBV11-2 CASSLAAGEGVEQFF
once TRBV7-9 CASSLAGVPEAFF
NA TRBV27 CASGRTGEYYEQYF
NA TRBV10-2 CASSDVGNTEAFF
NA TRBV27 CASSWDRAGQETQYF
NA TRBV7-9 CAPGYEQFF
NA TRBV7-3 CASRRQGGFPGELFF
NA TRBV9 CASSAREARAKNIQYF
NA TRBV7-9 CASSLVIGVNTEAFF
NA TRBV7-9 CASSLTWTGLVVIDEQFF
NA TRBV5-4 CASSLVGTGGEETQYF
NA TRBV27 CASSPRQGRYEQYF
NA TRBV5-8 CASSFIRDRGNQPQHF
once TRBV30 CAWSVRRTNTEAFF
NA TRBV27 CASSISPKRDYGYTF
NA TRBV7-9 CASSGRGGSPSSYNEQFF
NA TRBV5-1 CASSPDREQFF
NA TRBV5-1 CASTLGQGPIEQYF
NA TRBV29-1 CSVAESRSFYEQYF
NA TRBV5-1 CASSLEENYEQYF
NA TRBV29-1 CSVEGKPNEQFF
NA TRBV6-4 CASRGGQRGNGYTF
NA TRBV5-1 CASSFTGQGNAGELFF
NA TRBV23-1 CASSQSPTPSRAPNEKLFF